The 16 T cell receptor beta chains presented below share a single source sample, sequenced in a study of T cells after yellow fever vaccination. MiXCR, applied by TCRdb to the 5' RACE reads, yields one record per CDR3 protein. The repertoire holds just under 600,000 distinct CDR3 sequences, 13% seen once, with over 11% in the top ten. The material sequenced was PBMCs, taken on the day of the yellow fever booster vaccination. Every receptor here comes from a man in his thirties or forties who received the YFV17D yellow fever vaccine.

This clonotype was found a few times. The J gene is TRBJ2-7, the V gene TRBV4-3; tentatively, D is TRBD1 (5 bases). Germline CDR1 reads LGHNA; CDR2 reads YSLEER. The V gene lost 0 bases and the J gene lost 0 bases, with 12 bases spanning the gap. This CDR3 region has 16 residues. CDR3 residues: CASSQDGDRHSYEQYF. The CDR3, as DNA: TGCGCCAGCAGCCAAGATGGAGACAGACACTCCTACGAGCAGTACTTC.

The chain is built from TRBV6-2 or TRBV6-3 and TRBJ2-7; D tentatively fits TRBD1 or TRBD2 (5 bases each). Germline V gives CDR1 MNHEY, CDR2 SVGEGT. The ends were cut back, 7 bases at V and 0 bases at J, with 16 bases in the middle. The CDR3 is 15 amino acids. Here the CDR3 reads CASTLGTASSYEQYF. In nucleotides, the CDR3 is TGTGCCAGCACGCTCGGGACGGCGAGCTCCTACGAGCAGTACTTC.

This clonotype was recorded a few times. This sequence joins TRBV12-3 or TRBV12-4 and TRBJ2-2; D is ambiguous. This CDR3 is 14 amino acids long. Deletions cut 7 bases from V and 6 bases from J, with 15 bases between. CDR3 bases: TGTGCCAGCACCATAGCTCCGGCGGCCGGGGAGCTGTTTTTT. Amino acids: CASTIAPAAGELFF.

V usage is TRBV19 and J usage is TRBJ2-1; 7 bases are shared with TRBD2. After removal of 3 bases from V and 6 bases from J, the junction contained 8 bases not matched to a gene. The germline CDR1 and CDR2 sequences are LNHDA and SQIVND (reference sequence). The CDR3 is 15 residues long. As DNA, the CDR3 is TGTGCCAGTAGTATCCCGGCTAGCGGCCCCAATGAGCAGTTCTTC. It specifies CASSIPASGPNEQFF.

This clonotype has more than one count but fewer than ten. V and J are TRBV7-2 and TRBJ2-1, with D perhaps TRBD1 or TRBD2 (5 bases each). The CDR3 extends over 15 amino acids. Germline V gene sequence: CDR1 SGHTA, CDR2 FQGNSA. V lost 4 bases and J 6 bases, leaving 16 bases between the germline ends. CDR3 sequence reads: CASSSLSPGGNEQFF. The CDR3 DNA reads as TGTGCCAGCAGCTCCCTGAGCCCTGGGGGCAATGAGCAGTTCTTC.

This clonotype was seen ten or more times. The chain is built from TRBV5-1 and TRBJ2-2; D unresolved. V was cut by 0 bases and J by 4 bases, with 4 bases left in between. The germline CDR1 and CDR2 sequences are SGHRS and YFSETQ. This CDR3 is built from 13 residues. CDR3 nucleotides: TGCGCCAGCAGCTTGGTCTTCACCGGGGAGCTGTTTTTT. This encodes CASSLVFTGELFF.

V gene TRBV5-8 combines with J gene TRBJ2-3; D may be TRBD1 (6 bases). CDR3 length equals 14 residues. Deletions cut 4 bases from V and 5 bases from J, with 14 bases between. Germline V gene data show CDR1 as SGHTS and CDR2 as YDEGEE. CDR3 sequence reads: CASSGGTLGDTQYF. The DNA for the CDR3 is TGTGCCAGCAGCGGGGGCACGTTGGGAGATACGCAGTATTTT.

There are a few counts of this clonotype. CDR3 DNA: TGTGCCAAACCCCCAAGCGCGGGGAACTCCTACGAGCAGTACTTC. Its protein is CAKPPSAGNSYEQYF. The chain has TRBV19 and TRBJ2-7, with D perhaps TRBD2 (6 bases). The CDR3 runs 15 residues. The V end lost 10 bases, the J end lost 0 bases, and 19 bases lay between the germline ends. From germline, CDR1 is LNHDA and CDR2 SQIVND (reference sequence).

This clonotype was seen at least ten times. The chain joins TRBV7-2 to TRBJ1-2; 8 nucleotides match TRBD1. The CDR3 extends over 13 amino acids. Trimming took 5 bases from V and 8 from J; bases not matched to a gene: 7. Germline loops: CDR1 SGHTA, CDR2 FQGNSA. The CDR3 loop is CASSQGQAGGYTF. The CDR3 region has the DNA TGTGCCAGCAGCCAGGGACAGGCCGGGGGCTACACCTTC.

This clonotype has just a few counts. This chain links TRBV5-1 with TRBJ2-7; D is possibly TRBD1 or TRBD2 (5 bases each). The germline V and J ends were trimmed by 4 bases and 0 bases, with 17 bases remaining between them. Germline V gene sequence: CDR1 SGHRS, CDR2 YFSETQ. The CDR3 has 16 residues. CDR3 region: CASSQVPAGSSYEQYF. CDR3 bases: TGCGCCAGCAGCCAAGTTCCGGCAGGGAGCTCCTACGAGCAGTACTTC. Full variable domain (outside the CDR3, taken from reference TRBV5-1 and TRBJ2-7): KAGVTQTPRYLIKTRGQQVTLSCSPISGHRSVSWYQQTPGQGLQFLFEYFSETQRNKGNFPGRFSGRQFSNSRSEMNVSTLELGDSALYLCASSQVPAGSSYEQYFGPGTRLTVT.

This clonotype showed up just a few times. The chain carries TRBV19 and TRBJ1-5; D might be TRBD1 (5 bases). This CDR3 is 15 amino acids long. CDR1 is LNHDA, CDR2 SQIVND, per germline (reference sequence). The V and J ends lost 6 bases and 0 bases respectively, with 12 bases between them. CDR3 bases: TGTGCCAGTAGACCGGGGCCTTATAGCAATCAGCCCCAGCATTTT. Its protein is CASRPGPYSNQPQHF.

In its sample, this clonotype was seen a few times. This sequence joins TRBV27 and TRBJ2-2; no reliable D call. Trimming cost V 8 bases and J 6 bases, with 16 bases left between them. The CDR3 spans 14 residues. CDR1 MNHEY and CDR2 SMNVEV come from the germline V gene (reference sequence). The CDR3 bases are TGTGCCAGCCTTAAGTTGTCAGGTCCCGGGGAGCTGTTTTTT. This encodes CASLKLSGPGELFF.

The V and J genes are TRBV7-9 and TRBJ2-1; 8 positions agree with TRBD2. Trimming took 2 bases from V and 0 from J; bases not matched to a gene: 3. This CDR3 has 16 residues. Germline values: CDR1 SEHNR, CDR2 FQNEAQ (reference sequence). The CDR3 loop reads CASSLISGTSYNEQFF. The CDR3, as DNA: TGTGCCAGCAGCTTAATTAGCGGGACCTCCTACAATGAGCAGTTCTTC.

The chain carries TRBV5-1 and TRBJ2-7, with 7 nucleotides matching TRBD1. CDR1 is SGHRS and CDR2 is YFSETQ in the germline V gene. The CDR3 extends over 14 amino acids. The junction had 5 bases not matched to a gene; V was cut back by 5 bases and J by 0 bases. The CDR3 here is CASRLTGSSYEQYF. The CDR3 region has the DNA TGCGCCAGCAGGTTGACAGGGAGCTCCTACGAGCAGTACTTC. The complete variable domain, with remaining parts taken from reference TRBV5-1 and TRBJ2-7, reads KAGVTQTPRYLIKTRGQQVTLSCSPISGHRSVSWYQQTPGQGLQFLFEYFSETQRNKGNFPGRFSGRQFSNSRSEMNVSTLELGDSALYLCASRLTGSSYEQYFGPGTRLTVT.

This clonotype occurred a few times. The J gene is TRBJ2-1, the V gene TRBV4-3; D gene uncertain. Germline V gives CDR1 LGHNA, CDR2 YSLEER. The germline V and J ends were trimmed by 0 bases and 4 bases, with 13 bases remaining between them. The CDR3 loop spans 16 amino acids. For the CDR3, the DNA is TGCGCCAGCAGCCAAGATCTCACGCCAGTGTACAATGAGCAGTTCTTC. Residues: CASSQDLTPVYNEQFF.

This clonotype was detected a few times. V gene TRBV28 combines with J gene TRBJ2-7, with 8 bases matching TRBD2. CDR3 length: 14 amino acids. CDR1 is MDHEN, CDR2 SYDVKM, per germline. After removal of 3 bases from V and 4 bases from J, the junction contained 5 bases not matched to a gene. CDR3: CASSLLLADYEQYF. The CDR3 DNA reads as TGTGCCAGCAGTTTGTTACTAGCGGATTACGAGCAGTACTTC.